Listed below are T cell receptor beta chains from one sample, sequenced in a study of OX40 agonist ivuxolimab in advanced cancers. Sequenced by immunoSEQ multiplex PCR; TCRdb stores in-frame clones only, minus some. This sample yields 37,000 or so clones, of which about 82% are seen a single time; less than 40% belongs to the top ten. This material consisted of CD4+ or CD8+ T cells sorted from blood, taken in a trial of the OX40 agonist ivuxolimab. Receptor source: an adult with an advanced solid tumor such as melanoma, head and neck, liver or kidney cancer. The CDR3 runs from the conserved cysteine through the conserved F or W. D genes are given only for firm matches. Clone size is given for some rows only: seen once, a few or many times, or a class if the clone is expanded.

CDR3: CASSYRTGPRDQYF
DNA: TGTGCCAGCAGTTATAGGACAGGCCCAAGAGACCAGTACTTC
size: .
D: TRBD1
V: TRBV6-5
J: TRBJ2-5

CDR3: CASSTPGPLSYNEQFF
DNA: TGTGCCAGCAGCACACCGGGACCGCTCTCCTACAATGAGCAGTTCTTC
size: .
D: .
V: TRBV21-1
J: TRBJ2-1

CDR3: CASSQSVAAGESSGPYEQYF
DNA: TGCGCCAGCAGTCAATCGGTGGCAGCCGGCGAATCTAGCGGGCCCTACGAGCAGTACTTC
size: .
D: TRBD2
V: TRBV23-1
J: TRBJ2-7

CDR3: CASSPGQGRGTDTQYF
DNA: TGCGCCAGCAGCCCCGGACAGGGGAGGGGGACAGATACGCAGTATTTT
size: .
D: TRBD1
V: TRBV4-1
J: TRBJ2-3

CDR3: CASSLTSGVGEQYF
DNA: TGTGCCAGCAGCCTCACATCAGGGGTCGGGGAGCAGTACTTC
size: .
D: .
V: TRBV5-4
J: TRBJ2-7

CDR3: CASSTRQGYEQYF
DNA: TGCGCCAGCAGCACCCGACAGGGCTACGAGCAGTACTTC
size: .
D: TRBD1
V: TRBV4-1
J: TRBJ2-7

CDR3: CASSSGTGLNNQPQHF
DNA: TGTGCCAGCAGCTCCGGGACAGGGCTTAACAATCAGCCCCAGCATTTT
size: .
D: TRBD1
V: TRBV5-8
J: TRBJ1-5

CDR3: CAWGGEANQPQHF
DNA: TGTGCCTGGGGGGGCGAAGCAAATCAGCCCCAGCATTTT
size: .
D: .
V: TRBV30
J: TRBJ1-5

CDR3: CASSYSGTGGGDTQYF
DNA: TGTGCCAGCAGTTACTCCGGGACAGGGGGCGGCGATACGCAGTATTTT
size: .
D: TRBD1
V: TRBV6-5
J: TRBJ2-3

CDR3: CASSQDIDRGYEQYF
DNA: TGCGCCAGCAGCCAAGATATCGACAGGGGCTACGAGCAGTACTTC
size: .
D: TRBD1
V: TRBV4-1
J: TRBJ2-7

CDR3: CASSGQDSNQPQHF
DNA: TGTGCCAGCAGCGGGCAAGATAGCAATCAGCCCCAGCATTTT
size: few
D: .
V: TRBV7-9
J: TRBJ1-5

CDR3: CASSLRPGGSYNSPLHF
DNA: TGTGCCAGCAGTTTAAGGCCAGGGGGGTCCTATAATTCACCCCTCCACTTT
size: .
D: TRBD1
V: TRBV28
J: TRBJ1-6

CDR3: CSVLGQAYEQYF
DNA: TGCAGCGTACTAGGACAGGCCTACGAGCAGTACTTC
size: hyperexpanded
D: TRBD1
V: TRBV29-1
J: TRBJ2-7

CDR3: CATIQMASISNQPQHF
DNA: TGTGCCACCATCCAAATGGCCAGCATAAGCAATCAGCCCCAGCATTTT
size: .
D: .
V: TRBV19
J: TRBJ1-5

CDR3: CASSPPAGANEQFF
DNA: TGTGCCAGCAGCCCGCCAGCGGGGGCCAATGAGCAGTTCTTC
size: .
D: TRBD2
V: TRBV7-9
J: TRBJ2-1

CDR3: CASSQGGSQETQYF
DNA: TGTGCCAGCAGCCAAGGAGGGTCCCAAGAGACCCAGTACTTC
size: .
D: .
V: TRBV7-3
J: TRBJ2-5

CDR3: CASSLASRGTAFF
DNA: TGTGCCAGCAGCTTAGCTTCCAGGGGGACAGCTTTCTTT
size: .
D: TRBD1
V: TRBV7-6
J: TRBJ1-1

CDR3: CASSPADRLGGPNTDTQYF
DNA: TGTGCCAGCAGTCCTGCGGACAGGCTAGGGGGCCCCAACACAGATACGCAGTATTTT
size: few
D: TRBD1
V: TRBV28
J: TRBJ2-3

CDR3: CASSWRTGNEQFF
DNA: TGTGCCAGCAGCTGGAGGACAGGCAATGAGCAGTTCTTC
size: .
D: TRBD1
V: TRBV13
J: TRBJ2-1

CDR3: CASTGPGDQPQHF
DNA: TGTGCCAGCACCGGCCCAGGTGATCAGCCCCAGCATTTT
size: .
D: .
V: TRBV2
J: TRBJ1-5

CDR3: CASSLFSSYNEQFF
DNA: TGTGCCAGCAGCCTATTTAGCTCCTACAATGAGCAGTTCTTC
size: .
D: .
V: TRBV7-9
J: TRBJ2-1

CDR3: CASSPNSIGYGYTF
DNA: TGTGCCAGCAGCCCCAACTCGATAGGTTATGGCTACACCTTC
size: .
D: .
V: TRBV2
J: TRBJ1-2

CDR3: CASSLGQGQDTIYF
DNA: TGTGCCAGCAGCTTAGGTCAGGGGCAGGACACCATATATTTT
size: few
D: .
V: TRBV7-9
J: TRBJ1-3

CDR3: CASSDPGGGRHNEQFF
DNA: TGCGCCAGCAGTGACCCCGGAGGGGGAAGGCACAATGAGCAGTTCTTC
size: .
D: .
V: TRBV10-1
J: TRBJ2-1

CDR3: CASSSRQAGSNEQFF
DNA: TGTGCCAGCAGTTCAAGACAGGCAGGGAGCAATGAGCAGTTCTTC
size: .
D: .
V: TRBV27
J: TRBJ2-1

CDR3: CASSPNRDRVQETQYF
DNA: TGTGCCAGCAGCCCGAACCGGGACAGGGTTCAAGAGACCCAGTACTTC
size: .
D: TRBD1
V: TRBV14
J: TRBJ2-5

CDR3: CASSIYSGQGDTEAFF
DNA: TGTGCCAGCAGCATATACTCGGGACAGGGGGACACTGAAGCTTTCTTT
size: .
D: TRBD1
V: TRBV7-9
J: TRBJ1-1

CDR3: CASSEGETQYF
DNA: TGTGCCAGCAGTGAAGGAGAGACCCAGTACTTC
size: .
D: .
V: TRBV6-1
J: TRBJ2-5

CDR3: CASSPDSANSPLHF
DNA: TGTGCCAGCAGCCCCGACAGCGCGAATTCACCCCTCCACTTT
size: .
D: .
V: TRBV7-3
J: TRBJ1-6

CDR3: CASSLGQGHGELFF
DNA: TGCGCCAGCAGCTTGGGACAGGGCCACGGGGAGCTGTTTTTT
size: .
D: TRBD1
V: TRBV5-1
J: TRBJ2-2

CDR3: CASSKAMSLGQGNTGELFF
DNA: TGTGCCAGCAGCAAGGCGATGAGTTTAGGACAGGGAAACACCGGGGAGCTGTTTTTT
size: .
D: .
V: TRBV21-1
J: TRBJ2-2

CDR3: CASSFDYEATQYF
DNA: TGTGCCAGCAGCTTTGACTATGAGGCGACCCAGTACTTC
size: .
D: .
V: TRBV7-9
J: TRBJ2-5

CDR3: CASSGDNYGYTF
DNA: TGTGCCAGCAGTGGGGATAACTATGGCTACACCTTC
size: few
D: .
V: TRBV7-9
J: TRBJ1-2

CDR3: CASTESSYEQYF
DNA: TGTGCCAGCACCGAGAGCTCCTACGAGCAGTACTTC
size: .
D: .
V: TRBV5-8
J: TRBJ2-7

CDR3: CASSPRTQPGVF
DNA: TGCGCCAGCAGCCCTCGGACTCAACCTGGGGTCTTC
size: few
D: .
V: TRBV5-1
J: TRBJ2-7

CDR3: CASSITGGQPGMDF
DNA: TGTGCCAGCAGCATCACCGGGGGGCAGCCGGGAATGGACTTC
size: few
D: .
V: TRBV7-9
J: TRBJ2-7

CDR3: CATRDGRGSYNEQFF
DNA: TGTGCCACCAGGGACGGGAGGGGATCCTACAATGAGCAGTTCTTC
size: .
D: TRBD2
V: TRBV15
J: TRBJ2-1

CDR3: CASSPRNQPQHF
DNA: TGTGCCAGCAGCCCTCGCAATCAGCCCCAGCATTTT
size: few
D: .
V: TRBV21-1
J: TRBJ1-5

CDR3: CASSEEFKAARYF
DNA: TGCGCCAGCAGCGAGGAGTTCAAGGCCGCGCGATACTTC
size: .
D: .
V: TRBV5-1
J: TRBJ2-7

CDR3: CASSETTNSPLHF
DNA: TGTGCCAGCAGCGAGACGACTAATTCACCCCTCCACTTT
size: .
D: .
V: TRBV9
J: TRBJ1-6